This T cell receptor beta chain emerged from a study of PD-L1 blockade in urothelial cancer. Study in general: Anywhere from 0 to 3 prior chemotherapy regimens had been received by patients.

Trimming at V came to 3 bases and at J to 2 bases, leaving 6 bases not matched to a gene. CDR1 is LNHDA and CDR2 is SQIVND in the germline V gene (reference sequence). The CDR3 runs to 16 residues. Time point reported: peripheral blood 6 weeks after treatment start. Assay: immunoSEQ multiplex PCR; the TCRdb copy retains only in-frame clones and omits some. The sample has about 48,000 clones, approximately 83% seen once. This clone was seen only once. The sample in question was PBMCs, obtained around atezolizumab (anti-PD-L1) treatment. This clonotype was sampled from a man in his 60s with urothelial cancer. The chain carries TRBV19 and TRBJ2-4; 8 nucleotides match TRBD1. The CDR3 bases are TGTGCCAGTAGTATCTCGCCAGGGGGCCCCAAAAACATTCAGTACTTC. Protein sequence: CASSISPGGPKNIQYF. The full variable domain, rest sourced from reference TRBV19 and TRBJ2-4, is DGGITQSPKYLFRKEGQNVTLSCEQNLNHDAMYWYRQDPGQGLRLIYYSQIVNDFQKGDIAEGYSVSREKKESFPLTVTSAQKNPTAFYLCASSISPGGPKNIQYFGAGTRLSVL.